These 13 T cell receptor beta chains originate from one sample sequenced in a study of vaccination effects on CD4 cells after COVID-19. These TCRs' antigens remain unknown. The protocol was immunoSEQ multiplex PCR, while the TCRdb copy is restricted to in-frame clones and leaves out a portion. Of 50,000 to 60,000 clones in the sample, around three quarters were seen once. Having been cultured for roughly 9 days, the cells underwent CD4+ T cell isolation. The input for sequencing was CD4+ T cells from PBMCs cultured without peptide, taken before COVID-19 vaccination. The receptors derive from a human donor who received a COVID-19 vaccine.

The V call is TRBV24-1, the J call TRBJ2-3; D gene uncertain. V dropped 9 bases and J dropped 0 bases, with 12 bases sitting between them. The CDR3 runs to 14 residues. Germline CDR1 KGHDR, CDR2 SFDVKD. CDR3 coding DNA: TGTGCCACCGCAACAGCGACTAGCACAGATACGCAGTATTTT. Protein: CATATATSTDTQYF.

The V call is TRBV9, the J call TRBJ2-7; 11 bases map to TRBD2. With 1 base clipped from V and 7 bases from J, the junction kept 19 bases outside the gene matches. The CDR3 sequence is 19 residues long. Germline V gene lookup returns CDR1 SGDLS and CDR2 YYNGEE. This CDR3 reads CASSVFRGPSGGLFWEQYV. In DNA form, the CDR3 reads TGTGCCAGCAGCGTATTCAGGGGGCCTAGCGGGGGGTTATTTTGGGAGCAGTACGTC.

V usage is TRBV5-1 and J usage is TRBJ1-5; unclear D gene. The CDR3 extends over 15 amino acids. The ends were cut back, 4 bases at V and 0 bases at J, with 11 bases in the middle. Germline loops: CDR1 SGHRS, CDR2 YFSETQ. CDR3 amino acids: CASSPNDGSNQPQHF. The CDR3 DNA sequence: TGCGCCAGCAGCCCTAACGACGGTAGCAATCAGCCCCAGCATTTT. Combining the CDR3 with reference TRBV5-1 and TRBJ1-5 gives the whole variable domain KAGVTQTPRYLIKTRGQQVTLSCSPISGHRSVSWYQQTPGQGLQFLFEYFSETQRNKGNFPGRFSGRQFSNSRSEMNVSTLELGDSALYLCASSPNDGSNQPQHFGDGTRLSIL.

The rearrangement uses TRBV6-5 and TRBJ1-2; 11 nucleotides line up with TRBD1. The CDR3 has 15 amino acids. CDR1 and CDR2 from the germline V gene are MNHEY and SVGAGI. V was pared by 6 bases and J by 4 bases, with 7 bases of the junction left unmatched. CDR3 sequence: CASSPWDRGVYGYTF. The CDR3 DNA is TGTGCCAGCAGCCCCTGGGACAGGGGGGTCTATGGCTACACCTTC.

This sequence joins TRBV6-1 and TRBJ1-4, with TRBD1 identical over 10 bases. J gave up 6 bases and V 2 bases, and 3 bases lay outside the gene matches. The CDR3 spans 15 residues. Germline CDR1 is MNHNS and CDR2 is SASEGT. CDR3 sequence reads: CASSEIGTGDEKLFF. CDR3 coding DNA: TGTGCCAGCAGTGAAATAGGGACAGGGGATGAAAAACTGTTTTTT.

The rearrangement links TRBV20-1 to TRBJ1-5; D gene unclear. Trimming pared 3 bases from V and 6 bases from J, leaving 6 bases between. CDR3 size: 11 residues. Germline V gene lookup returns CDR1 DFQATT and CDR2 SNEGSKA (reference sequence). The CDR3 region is CSASTGQPQHF. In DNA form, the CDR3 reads TGCAGTGCTAGTACGGGTCAGCCCCAGCATTTT.

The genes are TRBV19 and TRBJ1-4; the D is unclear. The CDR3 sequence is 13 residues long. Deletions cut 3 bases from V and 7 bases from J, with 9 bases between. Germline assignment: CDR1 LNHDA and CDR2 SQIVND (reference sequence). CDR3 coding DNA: TGTGCCAGTAGTATCGACGGGAGTGAAAAACTGTTTTTT. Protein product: CASSIDGSEKLFF.

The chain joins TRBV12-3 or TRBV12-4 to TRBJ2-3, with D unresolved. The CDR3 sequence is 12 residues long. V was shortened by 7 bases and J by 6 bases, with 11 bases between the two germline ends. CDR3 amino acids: CASTSLEDTQYF. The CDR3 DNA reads TGTGCCAGCACATCATTAGAGGATACGCAGTATTTT.

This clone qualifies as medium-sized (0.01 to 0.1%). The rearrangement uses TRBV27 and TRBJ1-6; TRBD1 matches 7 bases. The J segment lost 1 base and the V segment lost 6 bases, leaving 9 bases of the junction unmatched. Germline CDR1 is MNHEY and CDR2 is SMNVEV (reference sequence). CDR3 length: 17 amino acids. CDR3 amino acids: CASRSTGELSYNSPLHF. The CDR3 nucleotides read TGTGCCAGCAGGTCTACAGGGGAGCTGTCCTATAATTCACCCCTCCACTTT.

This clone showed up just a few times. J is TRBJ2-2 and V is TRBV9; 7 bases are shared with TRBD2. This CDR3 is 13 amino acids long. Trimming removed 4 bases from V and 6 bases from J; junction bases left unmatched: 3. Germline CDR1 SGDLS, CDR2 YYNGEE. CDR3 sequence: CASSPRGAGELFF. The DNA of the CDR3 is TGTGCCAGCAGCCCCCGGGGGGCCGGGGAGCTGTTTTTT. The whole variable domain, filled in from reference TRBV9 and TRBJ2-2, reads DSGVTQTPKHLITATGQRVTLRCSPRSGDLSVYWYQQSLDQGLQFLIQYYNGEERAKGNILERFSAQQFPDLHSELNLSSLELGDSALYFCASSPRGAGELFFGEGSRLTVL.

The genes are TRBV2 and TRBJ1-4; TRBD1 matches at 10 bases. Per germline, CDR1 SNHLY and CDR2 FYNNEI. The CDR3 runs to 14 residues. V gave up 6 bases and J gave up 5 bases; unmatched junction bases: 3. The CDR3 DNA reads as TGTGCCAGCAGGGGGGACAGGGGCAATGAAAAACTGTTTTTT. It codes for CASRGDRGNEKLFF.

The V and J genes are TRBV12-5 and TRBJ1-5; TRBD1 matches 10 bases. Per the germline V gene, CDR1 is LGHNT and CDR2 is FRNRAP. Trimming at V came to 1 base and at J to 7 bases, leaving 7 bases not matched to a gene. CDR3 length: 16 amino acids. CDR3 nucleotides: TGTGCTAGTGGTTTGGGTACCGGGACAGGGGTCCAGCCCCAGCATTTT. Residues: CASGLGTGTGVQPQHF.

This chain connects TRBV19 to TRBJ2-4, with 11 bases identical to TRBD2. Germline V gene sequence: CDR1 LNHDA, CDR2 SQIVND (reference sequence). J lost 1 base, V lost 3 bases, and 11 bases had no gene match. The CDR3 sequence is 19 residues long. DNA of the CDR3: TGTGCCAGTAGTATTGGAGGGACTAGCGGTAAGGGGGCCAAAAACATTCAGTACTTC. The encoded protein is CASSIGGTSGKGAKNIQYF.